This T cell receptor (beta chain) was sequenced during a study of OX40 agonist ivuxolimab in advanced cancers. About the research overall: Age averaged approximately 60 years (range roughly 20 to 90), and 82.7% were male.

Notes on the study in general: Nonresponders included some who also had low normalized T-cell clonal expansion.

Measured with immunoSEQ multiplex PCR; TCRdb has only the in-frame clones, and not every one. The table includes 31,000 or so clones, around 87% detected once. There are 16 residues in the CDR3. V lost 5 bases and J lost 5; bases outside the gene matches: 11. Germline V gene data show CDR1 as MDHEN and CDR2 as SYDVKM. This clone was observed a single time. Its antigen is currently unknown. The specimen was CD4+ or CD8+ T cells sorted from blood, collected in a trial of the OX40 agonist ivuxolimab. This rearrangement joins TRBV28 to TRBJ2-7; 11 bases align to TRBD1. This sequence was found in an adult with an advanced solid tumor such as melanoma, head and neck, liver or kidney cancer. The CDR3 here is CASSRPRDRGFDEQYF. The DNA for the CDR3 is TGTGCCAGCAGTAGACCCCGGGACAGGGGGTTTGACGAGCAGTACTTC.